The sequence of this T cell receptor beta chain was determined in a study of cytomegalovirus exposure and HLA in healthy donors. Researchers ran the PCR with 60 Vbeta and 13 Jbeta primers. Profiled with immunoSEQ multiplex PCR; TCRdb holds only in-frame clones, not every one. Among 100,000 to 150,000 clones listed, almost 85% were seen once. This CDR3 region has 16 residues. Germline trimming cut 5 bases from V and 4 bases from J; bases unmatched to any gene: 7. Germline CDR1 and CDR2: SGHTA and FQGTGA. This receptor was identified in a woman aged 18-35 years in good health and CMV-seronegative. This rearrangement joins TRBV7-3 to TRBJ2-1, with TRBD2 matching over 11 bases. The sequenced sample was PBMCs. CDR3 sequence reads: CASSPLAGGYYNEQFF. DNA for the CDR3: TGTGCCAGCAGCCCCCTAGCGGGGGGTTATTACAATGAGCAGTTCTTC.